This section outlines one T cell receptor beta chain sequence together with its context. Its antigen is unknown. This sample was included in a study of cytomegalovirus exposure and HLA in healthy donors. Study-level findings and limits: Relative to equally common others, HLA-associated TCR beta chains showed greater clonal expansion in a later analysis.

Vbeta (60) and Jbeta (13) primers were used in the PCR. This table comes from immunoSEQ multiplex PCR, and its TCRdb copy is limited to in-frame clones, with some not included. This table holds over 80,000 clones, approximately 72% found once. The CDR3 loop spans 15 amino acids. With V trimmed by 6 bases and J by 9 bases, 10 bases remained unmatched. Germline loops: CDR1 SNHLY, CDR2 FYNNEI. The sequenced material came from PBMCs. This TCR was recovered from a woman between 40 and 55 years old in good health and CMV-seronegative. This chain links TRBV2 with TRBJ2-1, with 11 bases matching TRBD1. The CDR3 loop is CASSGQGAPVGEQFF. The CDR3 nucleotides are TGTGCCAGCAGCGGACAGGGGGCGCCTGTCGGTGAGCAGTTCTTC. Full variable domain (outside the CDR3, taken from reference TRBV2 and TRBJ2-1): EPEVTQTPSHQVTQMGQEVILRCVPISNHLYFYWYRQILGQKVEFLVSFYNNEISEKSEIFDDQFSVERPDGSNFTLKIRSTKLEDSAMYFCASSGQGAPVGEQFFGPGTRLTVL.